The 28 T cell receptor beta chains reported below all come from one sample, sequenced in a study of T-cell reconstitution after alpha-beta-depleted transplantation in children. Unique molecular identifiers featured in how the TCRbeta library was prepared. TCRdb reprocessed the PCR reads via MiXCR and lists one record per CDR3 protein. The sample lists approximately 170,000 distinct CDR3 sequences; around 10% were seen once. The sequenced sample was PBMCs, obtained before TCRalphabeta/CD19-depleted stem cell transplant. These receptors were obtained from a boy between 2 and 10 years old with acute myeloid leukemia, due to receive a stem cell transplant.

The table lists this clonotype with many counts. This rearrangement joins TRBV28 to TRBJ2-5; the D gene is possibly TRBD1 (8 bases). Germline CDR1 reads MDHEN; CDR2 reads SYDVKM. The germline V and J ends were trimmed by 4 bases and 4 bases, with 16 bases remaining between them. The CDR3 loop spans 15 amino acids. Written as DNA, the CDR3 is TGTGCCAGCAGTTCCTACAGGGGGGGTATAGAGACCCAGTACTTC. It translates to CASSSYRGGIETQYF.

This clonotype has a count of ten or more. V usage is TRBV5-6 and J usage is TRBJ2-2; tentative D call: TRBD2 (6 bases). The germline gives CDR1 SGHDT, CDR2 YYEEEE. The V end lost 1 base, the J end lost 2 bases, and 9 bases lay between the germline ends. This CDR3 contains 15 residues. CDR3 DNA sequence: TGTGCCAGCAGCTTGTACGGGACTAACACCGGGGAGCTGTTTTTT. Amino acids: CASSLYGTNTGELFF. The entire variable domain, with the rest obtained from reference TRBV5-6 and TRBJ2-2, is as follows: DAGVTQSPTHLIKTRGQQVTLRCSPKSGHDTVSWYQQALGQGPQFIFQYYEEEERQRGNFPDRFSGHQFPNYSSELNVNALLLGDSALYLCASSLYGTNTGELFFGEGSRLTVL.

This clonotype was found many times. The gene calls are TRBV28 and TRBJ2-3; 10 nucleotides agree with TRBD2. V lost 2 bases, J lost 3 bases, and 2 bases stayed unmatched. The CDR3 length is 15 residues. Per the germline V gene, CDR1 is MDHEN and CDR2 is SYDVKM. CDR3 nucleotides: TGTGCCAGCAGTTTAGGACTAGCGGTTACAGATACGCAGTATTTT. It specifies CASSLGLAVTDTQYF.

This clonotype came up a few times. The chain's CDR3 is CATSDLWDRDNEQFF. The CDR3 DNA reads TGTGCCACCAGTGATTTATGGGACAGGGACAATGAGCAGTTCTTC. This chain uses TRBV24-1 with TRBJ2-1, with 9 bases that match TRBD1. Losses at the gene ends were 1 base for V and 5 bases for J; bases not matched to a gene: 2. The CDR3 has 15 residues. CDR1 and CDR2 (germline): KGHDR, SFDVKD.

This clonotype was seen many times. V and J are TRBV24-1 and TRBJ1-1, with D perhaps matching TRBD1 (6 bases). V was cut by 7 bases and J by 3 bases, with 17 bases left in between. The CDR3 extends over 15 amino acids. In germline, CDR1 is KGHDR, CDR2 SFDVKD. The CDR3 region is CATRALGHGDTEAFF. The CDR3 nucleotides read TGTGCCACCAGAGCTTTGGGACACGGGGACACTGAAGCTTTCTTT.

This clonotype was detected ten times or more. The chain has TRBV18 and TRBJ1-1, with a tentative D call TRBD1 (5 bases). The CDR3 runs 12 residues. Trimming cost V 6 bases and J 11 bases, with 16 bases left between them. Germline V CDR1 and CDR2: KGHSH, LQKENI. CDR3 sequence: CASSSLVWGAFF. In nucleotides, the CDR3 is TGTGCCAGCTCCTCCCTAGTTTGGGGGGCTTTCTTT.

This clonotype has a count of ten or more. The chain employs TRBV20-1 and TRBJ1-2, with TRBD1 matching over 7 bases. Trimming took 3 bases from V and 2 from J; bases not matched to a gene: 6. Germline CDR1 DFQATT, CDR2 SNEGSKA (reference sequence). This CDR3 contains 14 residues. The CDR3 here is CSARGDRDNYGYTF. CDR3 in DNA: TGCAGTGCTAGGGGAGACAGGGACAACTATGGCTACACCTTC.

Many counts were recorded for this clonotype. The chain combines TRBV20-1 with TRBJ2-3, with TRBD2 matching over 9 bases. V trimming: 5 bases; J trimming: 0 bases; junction bases outside the gene matches: 9. The germline CDR1 and CDR2 sequences are DFQATT and SNEGSKA (reference sequence). This CDR3 contains 16 residues. As DNA, the CDR3 is TGCAGTGCTTCCCAGCGGGGGGCGGGAAGCACAGATACGCAGTATTTT. Translating it yields CSASQRGAGSTDTQYF.

This clonotype appeared many times. The chain recombines TRBV27 with TRBJ1-1; unclear D gene. The CDR3 runs 13 residues. The V gene's germline CDR1 is MNHEY and CDR2 SMNVEV (reference sequence). Trimming shortened V by 5 bases and J by 4 bases, and 11 bases separated the two germline ends. In nucleotides, the CDR3 is TGTGCCAGCAGTGAGCAAAGGGCCACTGAAGCTTTCTTT. Translated: CASSEQRATEAFF.

This clonotype was counted at least ten times. The V gene is TRBV29-1, the J gene TRBJ2-1, with D possibly matching TRBD2 (6 bases). V was pared by 7 bases and J by 4 bases, with 14 bases between. Germline V gives CDR1 SQVTM, CDR2 ANQGSEA. The CDR3 extends over 13 amino acids. In DNA form, the CDR3 reads TGCAGCGGACTAGTTAGCGGATACAATGAGCAGTTCTTC. It translates to CSGLVSGYNEQFF.

This clonotype has a count of ten or more. The DNA for the CDR3 is TGTGCCAGCAGCTTAGCTAGCGGGACTTACAATGAGCAGTTCTTC. Protein: CASSLASGTYNEQFF. The chain uses TRBV7-2 and TRBJ2-1; 8 bases agree with TRBD2. From germline, CDR1 is SGHTA and CDR2 FQGNSA. Trimming cost V 0 bases and J 4 bases; bases outside gene matches: 2. The CDR3 sequence is 15 residues long. Complete variable domain (other parts from reference TRBV7-2 and TRBJ2-1): GAGVSQSPSNKVTEKGKDVELRCDPISGHTALYWYRQSLGQGLEFLIYFQGNSAPDKSGLPSDRFSAERTGGSVSTLTIQRTQQEDSAVYLCASSLASGTYNEQFFGPGTRLTVL.

Many counts were recorded for this clonotype. V and J are TRBV7-9 and TRBJ1-2; D uncertain. Germline V CDR1 and CDR2: SEHNR, FQNEAQ (reference sequence). This CDR3 is 13 amino acids long. Trimming stripped 1 base from V and 4 bases from J, with 7 bases between. As DNA, the CDR3 is TGTGCCAGCAGCTTAGGGCAGACCTATGGCTACACCTTC. It specifies CASSLGQTYGYTF. The full variable domain, with the rest looked up from reference TRBV7-9 and TRBJ1-2, is DTGVSQNPRHKITKRGQNVTFRCDPISEHNRLYWYRQTLGQGPEFLTYFQNEAQLEKSRLLSDRFSAERPKGSFSTLEIQRTEQGDSAMYLCASSLGQTYGYTFGSGTRLTVV.

This clonotype counts as medium-sized. V gene TRBV20-1 combines with J gene TRBJ2-3; D not certain. The CDR3 runs to 15 residues. Trimming left V 0 bases short and J 2 bases short, with 12 bases between. CDR1 is DFQATT and CDR2 is SNEGSKA in the germline V gene (reference sequence). Here the CDR3 reads CSARDTASNTDTQYF. In DNA, the CDR3 is TGCAGTGCTAGAGATACGGCTTCTAACACAGATACGCAGTATTTT.

This clonotype has a count of ten or more. The V and J genes are TRBV5-1 and TRBJ2-1, with unresolved D. The germline gives CDR1 SGHRS, CDR2 YFSETQ. The length of the CDR3 is 12 residues. V shed 0 bases and J shed 7 bases, with 5 bases lying between them. Here the CDR3 DNA reads TGCGCCAGCAGCTTGGCGAGGAATGAGCAGTTCTTC. Translating it yields CASSLARNEQFF.

This clonotype was observed many times. The chain employs TRBV5-1 and TRBJ2-7; 13 bases agree with TRBD2. Germline CDR1 and CDR2: SGHRS and YFSETQ. CDR3 length: 16 amino acids. The V gene end was trimmed by 4 bases and the J gene end by 5 bases; junction bases not matched to a gene: 9. The CDR3 here is CASSVPRLAGGNEQYF. CDR3 DNA sequence: TGCGCCAGCAGCGTCCCTCGACTAGCGGGAGGTAACGAGCAGTACTTC.

This clonotype appeared many times. This chain links TRBV7-6 with TRBJ2-1; 7 bases fit TRBD2. The V segment lost 5 bases and the J segment 0 bases; nucleotides outside the gene matches: 7. This CDR3 spans 16 amino acids. The germline V gene has CDR1 SGHVS and CDR2 FNYEAQ. The CDR3 is CASSPRGGNSYNEQFF. The DNA of the CDR3 is TGTGCCAGCAGCCCCCGGGGAGGGAACTCCTACAATGAGCAGTTCTTC.

The chain links TRBV28 to TRBJ1-6, with a possible D match to TRBD1 (6 bases). CDR3 length: 13 amino acids. V was clipped by 11 bases and J by 7 bases, with 15 bases between them. Germline V gene sequence: CDR1 MDHEN, CDR2 SYDVKM. As DNA, the CDR3 is TGTGCCGGGGGGGCTGATGGCAATTCACCCCTCCACTTT. Translation gives CAGGADGNSPLHF.

There are many counts of this clonotype. This chain uses TRBV15 with TRBJ2-7, with TRBD1 identical over 9 bases. Losses at the gene ends were 5 bases for V and 0 bases for J; bases not matched to a gene: 5. The germline V gene has CDR1 LNHNV and CDR2 YYDKDF (reference sequence). CDR3 length: 15 residues. The CDR3 DNA sequence: TGTGCCACCAGCCTGGGACAGGGATACTCCTACGAGCAGTACTTC. Translation: CATSLGQGYSYEQYF. The full variable domain, its missing parts supplied by reference TRBV15 and TRBJ2-7, is DAMVIQNPRYQVTQFGKPVTLSCSQTLNHNVMYWYQQKSSQAPKLLFHYYDKDFNNEADTPDNFQSRRPNTSFCFLDIRSPGLGDTAMYLCATSLGQGYSYEQYFGPGTRLTVT.

This clonotype was counted ten times or more. This chain uses TRBV7-8 with TRBJ1-2; no firm D call. There are 16 residues in the CDR3. V gave up 0 bases and J gave up 2 bases, with 13 bases separating them. Germline CDR1 is SGHVS and CDR2 is FQNEAQ. CDR3 DNA sequence: TGTGCCAGCAGCTTAGCGAGTGGAGGACCCAACTATGGCTACACCTTC. This codes for CASSLASGGPNYGYTF. Combining the CDR3 with reference TRBV7-8 and TRBJ1-2 gives the whole variable domain GAGVSQSPRYKVAKRGQDVALRCDPISGHVSLFWYQQALGQGPEFLTYFQNEAQLDKSGLPSDRFFAERPEGSVSTLKIQRTQQEDSAVYLCASSLASGGPNYGYTFGSGTRLTVV.

The chain combines TRBV29-1 with TRBJ2-1, with 8 bases that match TRBD1. CDR1 SQVTM and CDR2 ANQGSEA come from the germline V gene. The length of the CDR3 is 14 residues. V lost 7 bases, J lost 0 bases, and 5 bases stayed unmatched. In DNA form, the CDR3 reads TGCAGCGGAATTGACAGGGGCTCCTACAATGAGCAGTTCTTC. Amino acids: CSGIDRGSYNEQFF.

The table lists this clonotype with many counts. V gene TRBV5-1 combines with J gene TRBJ1-6, with 7 bases lining up with TRBD1. In germline, CDR1 is SGHRS, CDR2 YFSETQ. This CDR3 has 13 amino acids. The ends lost 4 bases at V and 5 bases at J; junction bases unmatched: 0. DNA of the CDR3: TGCGCCAGCAGCGACAGGGATAATTCACCCCTCCACTTT. This sequence encodes CASSDRDNSPLHF.

This clonotype showed up just a few times. The chain employs TRBV18 and TRBJ1-5, with D possibly matching TRBD1 (6 bases). Trimming stripped 6 bases from V and 5 bases from J, with 8 bases between. The CDR3 totals 12 residues. CDR1 is KGHSH, CDR2 LQKENI, per germline. The CDR3 protein is CASSDSHQPQHF. Here the CDR3 DNA reads TGTGCCAGCTCGGACAGCCATCAGCCCCAGCATTTT.

This clonotype came up many times. CDR3 protein: CASSSGMNTEAFF. CDR3 sequence (DNA): TGTGCCAGCTCGTCGGGGATGAACACTGAAGCTTTCTTT. This chain links TRBV18 with TRBJ1-1; no definite D call. Germline lookup yields CDR1 KGHSH and CDR2 LQKENI. The V end was cut by 6 bases, the J end by 0 bases, with 8 bases between. The CDR3 runs to 13 residues.

This clonotype was seen repeatedly, ten times or more. The CDR3 DNA reads TGTGCCAGCAGCTCCCGAGAGGGCGGCGATACGCAGTATTTT. It specifies CASSSREGGDTQYF. V is TRBV5-4 and J is TRBJ2-3; D is perhaps TRBD2 (5 bases). V was cut by 3 bases and J by 6 bases, with 14 bases left in between. Germline V gene lookup returns CDR1 SGHNT and CDR2 YYREEE (reference sequence). CDR3 length: 14 residues.

The rearrangement uses TRBV3-1 and TRBJ2-1, with a weak D call TRBD2 (5 bases). V was clipped by 11 bases and J by 4 bases, with 30 bases between them. Germline loops: CDR1 LGHDT, CDR2 YNNKEL (reference sequence). This CDR3 has 18 amino acids. CDR3 sequence reads: CASCQDHIRLFGYNEQFF. The DNA of the CDR3 is TGTGCCTCCTGCCAAGACCACATACGACTATTTGGGTACAATGAGCAGTTCTTC.

This clonotype appeared many times. This sequence joins TRBV27 and TRBJ1-2, with 8 positions matching TRBD1. CDR3 length: 14 amino acids. V lost 6 bases and J lost 4; bases outside the gene matches: 7. Germline V lookup: CDR1 MNHEY, CDR2 SMNVEV (reference sequence). CDR3 region: CASSSTGVGYGYTF. The CDR3 region has the DNA TGTGCCAGCAGCTCGACAGGGGTTGGCTATGGCTACACCTTC.

This clonotype was observed a few times. The chain couples TRBV6-1 to TRBJ2-7; no firm D call. V shed 6 bases and J shed 6 bases, with 12 bases lying between them. CDR3 length equals 12 residues. Germline V lookup: CDR1 MNHNS, CDR2 SASEGT. This chain's CDR3 is CASRRDLGEQYF. In DNA, the CDR3 is TGTGCCAGCAGGCGCGATCTTGGCGAGCAGTACTTC.

This clonotype was seen at least ten times. This rearrangement joins TRBV5-4 to TRBJ1-1; 9 nucleotides line up with TRBD1. The CDR3 spans 16 residues. Germline CDR1 and CDR2: SGHNT and YYREEE (reference sequence). V lost 4 bases to trimming and J lost 1 base; unmatched junction nucleotides: 8. CDR3 sequence: CASSPEGDRANTEAFF. The CDR3 DNA follows: TGTGCCAGCAGCCCCGAGGGGGACAGGGCGAACACTGAAGCTTTCTTT.